The clone carrying this T cell receptor (beta chain) occurred many times. The antigen is undetermined. The data are from a study of T-cell reconstitution after alpha-beta-depleted transplantation in children. Germline V gene sequence: CDR1 DFQATT, CDR2 SNEGSKA (reference sequence). V shed 7 bases and J 2 bases; nucleotides not matched to a gene: 7. There are 14 residues in the CDR3. Molecular barcoding with unique molecular identifiers was used for the TCRbeta library. MiXCR, run by TCRdb on the PCR reads, gives a single entry per CDR3 protein. The sample gives hundreds of thousands of distinct CDR3 sequences, under 15% of which show up once; roughly 0.77% is in the top ten. Study-level results: Several patients had high TCRbeta diversity at day 60; it came from surviving recipient T cells and thymic progenitors. Once a year had passed after transplant, T-cell counts and diversity came mostly from newly produced T cells. Several hundred expanded graft clones reportedly supplied alpha-beta T cells about two months after transplant.

The material was PBMCs, obtained before TCRalphabeta/CD19-depleted stem cell transplant. The TCR sequence derives from a girl aged 2-15 years with congenital amegakaryocytic thrombocytopenia, due to receive a stem cell transplant. The chain is built from TRBV20-1 and TRBJ2-4, with 8 bases identical to TRBD1. As DNA, the CDR3 is TGCAGTGTTAGCCGACAGGGGACCAAAAACATTCAGTACTTC. This encodes CSVSRQGTKNIQYF.